This TCR beta chain was documented in a study of T cell changes during pregnancy in multiple sclerosis. The CDR3 has 14 residues. Germline V gene data show CDR1 as SGHTA and CDR2 as FQGNSA. Between the trimmed V and J ends, which lost 1 base and 5 bases, there was a span of 11 bases. Clones were sequenced by immunoSEQ multiplex PCR, and TCRdb holds only the in-frame ones, with some missing. The sample holds about 42,000 clones; approximately 90% are singletons and the top ten take around 1%. The gene calls are TRBV7-2 and TRBJ1-1; D not certain. The sample in question was CD4+ T cells from peripheral blood mononuclear cells, obtained after pregnancy. This TCR was sampled from a female donor with multiple sclerosis, enrolled in a pregnancy study. The CDR3 region has the DNA TGTGCCAGCAGCTTAGATCCGGGAGGTACTGAAGCTTTCTTT. Translation: CASSLDPGGTEAFF.